This entry concerns a single T cell receptor beta chain. Antigen unknown. This record comes from a study of cytomegalovirus exposure and HLA in healthy donors. As for the study in general: Assignment to the Caucasian-associated ancestry cluster applied to roughly 80% of the approximately 370 genotyped donors.

The primer mix had 60 Vbeta and 13 Jbeta primers. TCRdb's table, derived via immunoSEQ multiplex PCR, lists solely in-frame clones and lacks some. This table has approximately 150,000 clones, about four fifths appearing once. V was clipped by 2 bases and J by 2 bases, with 10 bases between them. This CDR3 comprises 14 residues. Germline loops: CDR1 MNHEY, CDR2 SMNVEV (reference sequence). Study results and limitations: Later work associated 16,951 TCR beta sequences with HLA alleles at 0.05 false discovery rate.

The chain uses TRBV27 and TRBJ2-7, with TRBD2 as a possible D gene (6 bases). The TCR was taken from a male donor in good health and CMV-seronegative. The sequencing input was PBMCs. The CDR3 here is CASSLGGPTYEQYF. The CDR3 coding sequence is TGTGCCAGCAGTTTAGGAGGGCCGACCTACGAGCAGTACTTC.